The clone carrying this T cell receptor beta chain registers large by frequency. What it binds is not known. The CDR3 end lies 3 residues beyond the end of the read and is filled in from the germline J gene. Distinct nucleotide sequences in the sample also encode this CDR3. Germline V gene data show CDR1 as LNHDA and CDR2 as SQIVND (reference sequence). V gave up 5 bases and J gave up 8 bases, with 13 bases separating them. This CDR3 contains 13 residues. The protocol was immunoSEQ multiplex PCR, while the TCRdb copy is restricted to in-frame clones and leaves out a portion. This listing includes 1,500 to 2,000 clones. This entry comes from a study of Tregs in tolerant kidney transplant recipients. Findings and limits, study-wide: Tolerant patients' donor-specific Tregs expanded beyond overall Tregs, suggesting antigen-driven growth.

CFSE-labeled recipient PBMCs were cultured around six days with irradiated graft donor PBMCs, then FACS-sorted. This TCR came from a human patient who received a combined kidney and bone marrow transplant. The material was CD4+ T cells from blood cultured with allogeneic cells, obtained before the transplant. This sequence joins TRBV19 and TRBJ2-1; D may be TRBD2 (6 bases). The CDR3 spells CASSPIGGYEQFF. CDR3 bases read: TGTGCCAGTAGTCCCATCGGAGGGTATGAG.